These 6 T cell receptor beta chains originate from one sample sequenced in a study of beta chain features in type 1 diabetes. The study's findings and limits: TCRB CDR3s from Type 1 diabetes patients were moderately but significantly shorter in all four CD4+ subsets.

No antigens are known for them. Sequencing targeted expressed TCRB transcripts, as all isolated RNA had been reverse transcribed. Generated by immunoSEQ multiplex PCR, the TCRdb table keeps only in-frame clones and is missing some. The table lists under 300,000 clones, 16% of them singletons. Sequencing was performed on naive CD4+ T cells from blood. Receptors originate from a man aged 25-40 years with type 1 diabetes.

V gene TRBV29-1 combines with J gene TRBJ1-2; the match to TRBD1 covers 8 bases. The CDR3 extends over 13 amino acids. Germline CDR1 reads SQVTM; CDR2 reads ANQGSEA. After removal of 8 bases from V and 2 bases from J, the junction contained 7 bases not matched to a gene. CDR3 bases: TGCAGCTCCCAGGACAGGGTAAACTATGGCTACACCTTC. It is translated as CSSQDRVNYGYTF.

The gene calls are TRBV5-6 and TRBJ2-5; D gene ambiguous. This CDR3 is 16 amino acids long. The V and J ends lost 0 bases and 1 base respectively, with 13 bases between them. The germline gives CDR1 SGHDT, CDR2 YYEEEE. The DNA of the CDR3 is TGTGCCAGCAGCTTGGGCGGTGTTTGGATCCAAGAGACCCAGTACTTC. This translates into CASSLGGVWIQETQYF.

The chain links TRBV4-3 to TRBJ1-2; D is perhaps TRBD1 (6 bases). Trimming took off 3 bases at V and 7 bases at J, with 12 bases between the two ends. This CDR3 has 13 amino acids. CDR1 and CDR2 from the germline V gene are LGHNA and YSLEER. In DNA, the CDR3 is TGCGCCAGCAGCCAGAACAGGGAGACTGGCTACACCTTC. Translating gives CASSQNRETGYTF.

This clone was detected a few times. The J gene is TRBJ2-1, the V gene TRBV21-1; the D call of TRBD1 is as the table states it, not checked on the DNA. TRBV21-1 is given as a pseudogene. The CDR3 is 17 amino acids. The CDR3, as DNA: TGTGCCAGCAGCAAAGCGGGCACCCCAAGCTCCTACAATGAGCAGTTCTTC. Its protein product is CASSKAGTPSSYNEQFF.

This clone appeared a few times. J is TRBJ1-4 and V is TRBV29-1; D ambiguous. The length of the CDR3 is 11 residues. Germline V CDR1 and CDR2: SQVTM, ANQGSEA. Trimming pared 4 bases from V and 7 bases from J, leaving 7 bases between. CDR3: CSVAGTEKLFF. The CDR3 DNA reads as TGCAGCGTTGCTGGCACTGAAAAACTGTTTTTT.

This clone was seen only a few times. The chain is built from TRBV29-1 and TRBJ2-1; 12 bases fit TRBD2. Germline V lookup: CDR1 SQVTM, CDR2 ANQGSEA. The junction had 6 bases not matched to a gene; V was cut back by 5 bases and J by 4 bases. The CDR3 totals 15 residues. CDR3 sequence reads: CSVMKGLAGYNEQFF. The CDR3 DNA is TGCAGCGTTATGAAGGGACTAGCGGGTTACAATGAGCAGTTCTTC.